Detailed here is one TCR beta chain. This specimen belongs to a study of tissue T cells after allogeneic stem cell transplantation. J gave up 0 bases and V 5 bases, and 4 bases lay outside the gene matches. Germline loops: CDR1 ENHRY, CDR2 SYGVKD. The CDR3 runs to 15 residues. Produced via immunoSEQ multiplex PCR; TCRdb's table is partial and in-frame only. The sample yields some 1,500 clones, approximately 80% seen once. V and J are TRBV10-3 and TRBJ1-2, with 9 positions matching TRBD1. Material: spleen tissue, obtained at autopsy. The clonotype was recovered from a male patient between 35 and 69 years old with steroid-refractory graft-versus-host disease after an allogeneic stem cell transplant. Some T cells here may be from the graft donor. As DNA, the CDR3 is TGTGCCATCAGTCTACGGGACAGGGCTAACTATGGCTACACCTTC. Translating gives CAISLRDRANYGYTF.